This T cell receptor (beta chain) was retrieved from a study of radiotherapy plus CTLA-4 blockade in lung cancer. About the research overall: Objective responses arose in around a sixth of patients, and under 40% experienced disease control. Study-level results: Blood saw expansion of tumor-derived TCR clones after radiotherapy plus ipilimumab. According to reports, early shifts in blood T cell clones, alongside interferon-beta, forecast response most accurately.

To note about this clone: Its antigen is still unknown.

The CDR3 consists of 16 residues. Unmatched junction bases numbered 9, after V lost 0 bases and J lost 4 bases. The germline V gene encodes CDR1 SGHNT and CDR2 YYREEE (reference sequence). CTLA-4 blockade with ipilimumab, together with focal radiation, was given to patients with chemo-refractory metastatic non-small-cell lung cancer. Measured with immunoSEQ multiplex PCR; TCRdb has only the in-frame clones, and not every one. The sample includes 50,000 to 85,000 clones, about 83% of them seen just once. Sequencing used peripheral blood, obtained from a patient treated with radiotherapy plus ipilimumab. The rearrangement uses TRBV5-4 and TRBJ2-5, with 7 bases lining up with TRBD1. The source of this sequence is a human donor with non-small cell lung cancer who had a partial response to radiotherapy plus ipilimumab. As DNA, the CDR3 is TGTGCCAGCAGCTTGGGGCAGGGGGATGTGGGAGAGACCCAGTACTTC. Translated: CASSLGQGDVGETQYF.